The 6 T cell receptor beta chains below come from one sample, sequenced in a study of CD8 T cells in ankylosing spondylitis. TCRdb re-derived calls from the 5' RACE reads in MiXCR, one entry per CDR3 protein. The data contain about 350,000 distinct CDR3 sequences, around 20% of them singletons. Material for sequencing was blood, either unsorted or a sorted T cell fraction (not recorded which). These receptor sequences come from a male donor with ankylosing spondylitis or in good health (not recorded which).

This clonotype was counted between two and nine times. The rearrangement uses TRBV20-1 and TRBJ1-4; D may be TRBD1 (5 bases). Per the germline V gene, CDR1 is DFQATT and CDR2 is SNEGSKA (reference sequence). The V gene lost 1 base and the J gene lost 3 bases, with 21 bases spanning the gap. The CDR3 runs 18 residues. The CDR3 reads CSARAEEVRANSNEKLFF. The DNA of the CDR3 is TGCAGTGCTAGAGCTGAGGAGGTCAGGGCTAATTCTAATGAAAAACTGTTTTTT.

V is TRBV2 and J is TRBJ2-3; 11 positions match TRBD2. With 7 bases clipped from V and 5 bases from J, the junction kept 17 bases outside the gene matches. Germline values: CDR1 SNHLY, CDR2 FYNNEI. CDR3 length equals 18 residues. DNA for the CDR3: TGTGCCAGCAACACACTAGCGGGGGTACCCTTCGAGATAGATACGCAGTATTTT. This codes for CASNTLAGVPFEIDTQYF.

This clonotype has only a few counts. The rearrangement links TRBV28 to TRBJ2-1; TRBD1 matches 10 bases. The CDR3 has 15 amino acids. Germline lookup yields CDR1 MDHEN and CDR2 SYDVKM. Trimming removed 2 bases from V and 10 bases from J; junction bases left unmatched: 8. DNA of the CDR3: TGTGCCAGCAGTTTAATGGGACAGGGGTGGAGGGAGCAGTTCTTC. Protein product: CASSLMGQGWREQFF.

The V call is TRBV20-1, the J call TRBJ2-1; TRBD2 matches at 10 bases. Germline loops: CDR1 DFQATT, CDR2 SNEGSKA (reference sequence). The junction had 3 bases not matched to a gene; V was cut back by 0 bases and J by 4 bases. The CDR3 loop spans 15 amino acids. DNA for the CDR3: TGCAGTGCTAGAGAAGAACTAGCGGGGTACAATGAGCAGTTCTTC. Amino acids: CSAREELAGYNEQFF.

This chain uses TRBV7-9 with TRBJ2-3; D call uncertain. CDR3 length: 17 residues. Trimming took off 0 bases at V and 0 bases at J, with 13 bases between the two ends. Looked up from germline, CDR1 is SEHNR and CDR2 is FQNEAQ (reference sequence). As DNA, the CDR3 is TGTGCCAGCAGCTTAGCGTCAGGCGACGCTAGCACAGATACGCAGTATTTT. Amino acid sequence: CASSLASGDASTDTQYF.

This clonotype was seen only a few times. The V call is TRBV20-1, the J call TRBJ2-7; possible D gene TRBD1, 6 bases. The V gene's germline CDR1 is DFQATT and CDR2 SNEGSKA (reference sequence). The CDR3 contains 15 residues. V lost 0 bases to trimming and J lost 3 bases, with 15 bases between them. Here the CDR3 reads CSARDGLGAGYEQYF. The CDR3 DNA reads TGCAGTGCTAGAGACGGCCTGGGGGCCGGCTACGAGCAGTACTTC.